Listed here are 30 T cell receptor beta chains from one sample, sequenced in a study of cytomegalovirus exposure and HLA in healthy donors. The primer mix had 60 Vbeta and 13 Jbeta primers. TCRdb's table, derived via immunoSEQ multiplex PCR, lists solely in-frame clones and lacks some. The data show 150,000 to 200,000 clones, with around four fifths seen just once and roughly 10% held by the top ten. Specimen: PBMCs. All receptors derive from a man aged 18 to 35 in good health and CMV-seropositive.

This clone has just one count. The DNA for the CDR3 is TGTGCTAGTGGGCCCCCTGGAGGACAGGGGCGTTCAAACATTCAGTACTTC. Its protein product is CASGPPGGQGRSNIQYF. The J gene is TRBJ2-4, the V gene TRBV12-5; 9 bases map to TRBD1. From germline, CDR1 is LGHNT and CDR2 FRNRAP. J was trimmed by 6 bases and V by 6 bases; bases with no gene match: 15. The CDR3 contains 17 residues.

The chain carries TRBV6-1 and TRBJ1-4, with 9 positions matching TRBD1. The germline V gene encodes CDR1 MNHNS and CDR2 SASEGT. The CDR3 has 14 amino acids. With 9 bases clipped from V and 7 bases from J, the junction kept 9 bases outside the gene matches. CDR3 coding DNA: TGTGCCAGTGGAATCCGGGACAGGGCTGAAAAACTGTTTTTT. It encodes CASGIRDRAEKLFF.

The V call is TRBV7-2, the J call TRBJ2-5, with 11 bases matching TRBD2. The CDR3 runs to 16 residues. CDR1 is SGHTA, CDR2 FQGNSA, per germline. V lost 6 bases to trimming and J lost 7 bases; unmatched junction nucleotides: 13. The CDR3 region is CASSSQVRTSGGTQYF. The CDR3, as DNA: TGTGCCAGCAGTTCCCAAGTCCGAACTAGCGGGGGGACCCAGTACTTC.

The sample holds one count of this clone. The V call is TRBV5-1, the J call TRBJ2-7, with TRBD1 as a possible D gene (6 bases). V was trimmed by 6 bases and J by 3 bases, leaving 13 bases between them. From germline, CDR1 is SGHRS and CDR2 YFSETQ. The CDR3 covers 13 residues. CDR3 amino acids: CASTKGGGYEQYF. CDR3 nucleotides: TGCGCCAGCACCAAAGGGGGTGGCTACGAGCAGTACTTC.

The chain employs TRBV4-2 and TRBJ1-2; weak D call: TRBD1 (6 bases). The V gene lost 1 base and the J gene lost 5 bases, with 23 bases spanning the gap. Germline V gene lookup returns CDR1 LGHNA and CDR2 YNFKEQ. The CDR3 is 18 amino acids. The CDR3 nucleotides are TGTGCCAGCAGCCAAGGGGGGTTGGGGACAAGGAGATTGTATGGCTACACCTTC. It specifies CASSQGGLGTRRLYGYTF.

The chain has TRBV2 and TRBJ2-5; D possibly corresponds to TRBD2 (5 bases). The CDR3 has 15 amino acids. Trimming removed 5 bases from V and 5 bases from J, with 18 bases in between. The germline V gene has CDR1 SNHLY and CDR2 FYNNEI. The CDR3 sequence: CASSLGVGLGETQYF. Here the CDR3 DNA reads TGTGCCAGCAGTCTGGGAGTTGGACTTGGGGAGACCCAGTACTTC.

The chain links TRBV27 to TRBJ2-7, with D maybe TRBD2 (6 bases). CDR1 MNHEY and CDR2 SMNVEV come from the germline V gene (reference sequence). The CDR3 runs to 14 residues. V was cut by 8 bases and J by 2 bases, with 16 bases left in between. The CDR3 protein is CASSTLGRTYEQYF. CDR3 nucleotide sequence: TGTGCCAGCTCAACCCTTGGGAGGACCTACGAGCAGTACTTC.

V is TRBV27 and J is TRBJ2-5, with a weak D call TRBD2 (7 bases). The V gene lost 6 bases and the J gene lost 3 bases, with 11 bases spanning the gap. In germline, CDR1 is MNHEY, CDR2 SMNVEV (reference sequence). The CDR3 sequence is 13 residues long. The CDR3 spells CASRGGAEETQYF. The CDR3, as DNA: TGTGCCAGCAGGGGGGGGGCGGAAGAGACCCAGTACTTC.

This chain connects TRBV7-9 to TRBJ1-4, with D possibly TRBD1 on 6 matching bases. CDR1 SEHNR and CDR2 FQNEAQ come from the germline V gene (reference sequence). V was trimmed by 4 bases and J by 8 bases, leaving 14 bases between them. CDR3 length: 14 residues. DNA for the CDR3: TGTGCCAGCAGCTCAAACAGGGTCGGCGAAAAACTGTTTTTT. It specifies CASSSNRVGEKLFF.

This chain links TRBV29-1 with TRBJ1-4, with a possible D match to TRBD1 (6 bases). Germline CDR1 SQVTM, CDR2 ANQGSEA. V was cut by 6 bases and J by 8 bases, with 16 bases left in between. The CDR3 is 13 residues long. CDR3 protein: CSVRQGSGEKLFF. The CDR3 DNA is TGCAGCGTCCGTCAGGGGTCAGGAGAAAAACTGTTTTTT.

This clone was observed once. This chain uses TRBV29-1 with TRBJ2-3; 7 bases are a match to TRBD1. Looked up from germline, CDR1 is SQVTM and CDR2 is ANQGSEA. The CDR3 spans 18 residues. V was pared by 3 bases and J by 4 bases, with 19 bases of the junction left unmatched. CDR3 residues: CSVEGRQGPGAGADTQYF. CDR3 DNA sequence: TGCAGCGTTGAGGGGCGACAGGGCCCCGGGGCAGGCGCAGATACGCAGTATTTT.

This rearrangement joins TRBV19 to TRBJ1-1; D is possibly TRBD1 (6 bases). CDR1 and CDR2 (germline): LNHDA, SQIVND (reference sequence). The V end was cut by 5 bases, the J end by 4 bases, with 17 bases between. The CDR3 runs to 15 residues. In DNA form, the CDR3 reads TGTGCCAGTAGTCCGTCACAGGGTAGAGGCACTGAAGCTTTCTTT. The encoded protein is CASSPSQGRGTEAFF.

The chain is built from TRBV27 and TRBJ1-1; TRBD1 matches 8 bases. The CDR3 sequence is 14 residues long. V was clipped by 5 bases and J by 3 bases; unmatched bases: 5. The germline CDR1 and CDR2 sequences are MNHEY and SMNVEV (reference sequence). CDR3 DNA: TGTGCCAGCAGTCTCGGACAGGGAGACACTGAAGCTTTCTTT. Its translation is CASSLGQGDTEAFF.

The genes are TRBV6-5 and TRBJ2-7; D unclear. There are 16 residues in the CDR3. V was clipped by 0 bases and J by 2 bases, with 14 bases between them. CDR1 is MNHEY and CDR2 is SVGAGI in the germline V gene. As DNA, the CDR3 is TGTGCCAGCAGTTACTCGATCCCCTTGGGCACCTACGAGCAGTACTTC. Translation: CASSYSIPLGTYEQYF.

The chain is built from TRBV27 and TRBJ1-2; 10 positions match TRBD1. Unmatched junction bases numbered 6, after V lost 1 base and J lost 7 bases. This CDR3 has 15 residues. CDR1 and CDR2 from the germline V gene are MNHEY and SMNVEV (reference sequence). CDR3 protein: CASSLFGGTGVGYTF. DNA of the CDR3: TGTGCCAGCAGTTTATTCGGCGGGACAGGGGTTGGCTACACCTTC.

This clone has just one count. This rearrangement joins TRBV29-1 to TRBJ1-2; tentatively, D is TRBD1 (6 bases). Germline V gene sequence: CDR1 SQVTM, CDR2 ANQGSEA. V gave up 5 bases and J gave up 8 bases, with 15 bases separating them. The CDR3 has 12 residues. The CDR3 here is CSVPGGAEGYTF. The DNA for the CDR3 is TGCAGCGTTCCTGGGGGGGCGGAAGGCTACACCTTC.

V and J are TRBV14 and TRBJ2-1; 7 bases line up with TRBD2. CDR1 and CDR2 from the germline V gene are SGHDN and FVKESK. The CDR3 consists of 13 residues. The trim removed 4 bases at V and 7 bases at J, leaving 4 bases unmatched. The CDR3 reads CASSPKGGNEQFF. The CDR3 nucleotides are TGTGCCAGCAGCCCGAAGGGAGGGAATGAGCAGTTCTTC.

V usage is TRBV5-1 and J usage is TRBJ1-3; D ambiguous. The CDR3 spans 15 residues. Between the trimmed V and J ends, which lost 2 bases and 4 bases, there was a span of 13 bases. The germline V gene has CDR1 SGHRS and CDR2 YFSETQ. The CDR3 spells CASSLGTAGGNTIYF. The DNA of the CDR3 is TGCGCCAGCAGCTTAGGAACAGCCGGCGGAAACACCATATATTTT.

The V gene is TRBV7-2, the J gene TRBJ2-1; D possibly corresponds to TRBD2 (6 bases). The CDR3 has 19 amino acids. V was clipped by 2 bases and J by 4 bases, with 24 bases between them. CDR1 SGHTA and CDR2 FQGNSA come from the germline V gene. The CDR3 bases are TGTGCCAGCAGCTTACTGTTTCTCGGCGGGATTAATCCTTACAATGAGCAGTTCTTC. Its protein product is CASSLLFLGGINPYNEQFF.

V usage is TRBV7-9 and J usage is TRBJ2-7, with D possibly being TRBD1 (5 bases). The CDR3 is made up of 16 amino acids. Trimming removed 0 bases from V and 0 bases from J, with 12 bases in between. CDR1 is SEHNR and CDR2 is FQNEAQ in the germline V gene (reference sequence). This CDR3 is CASSLATPGYSYEQYF. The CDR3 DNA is TGTGCCAGCAGCTTAGCGACGCCAGGGTACTCCTACGAGCAGTACTTC. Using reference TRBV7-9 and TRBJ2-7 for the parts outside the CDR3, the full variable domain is DTGVSQNPRHKITKRGQNVTFRCDPISEHNRLYWYRQTLGQGPEFLTYFQNEAQLEKSRLLSDRFSAERPKGSFSTLEIQRTEQGDSAMYLCASSLATPGYSYEQYFGPGTRLTVT.

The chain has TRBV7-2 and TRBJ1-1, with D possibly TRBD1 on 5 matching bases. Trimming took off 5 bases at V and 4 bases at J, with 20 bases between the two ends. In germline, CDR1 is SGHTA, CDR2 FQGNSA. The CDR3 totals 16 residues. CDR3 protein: CASSLPTGGGSTEAFF. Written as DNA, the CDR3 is TGTGCCAGCAGCCTACCGACCGGGGGTGGAAGCACTGAAGCTTTCTTT.

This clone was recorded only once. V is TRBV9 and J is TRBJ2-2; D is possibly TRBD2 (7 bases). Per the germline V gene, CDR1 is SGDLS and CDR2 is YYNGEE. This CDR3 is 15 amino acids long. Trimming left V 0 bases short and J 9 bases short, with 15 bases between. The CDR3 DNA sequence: TGTGCCAGCAGCGTAGACGTGGGGGGGGGCCGGGAGCTGTTTTTT. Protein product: CASSVDVGGGRELFF.

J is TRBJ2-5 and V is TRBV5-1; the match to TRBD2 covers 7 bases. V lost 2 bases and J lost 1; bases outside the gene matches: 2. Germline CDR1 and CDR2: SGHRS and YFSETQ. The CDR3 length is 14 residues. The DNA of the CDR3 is TGCGCCAGCAGCTTATGGGGGGGCCAAGAGACCCAGTACTTC. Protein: CASSLWGGQETQYF.

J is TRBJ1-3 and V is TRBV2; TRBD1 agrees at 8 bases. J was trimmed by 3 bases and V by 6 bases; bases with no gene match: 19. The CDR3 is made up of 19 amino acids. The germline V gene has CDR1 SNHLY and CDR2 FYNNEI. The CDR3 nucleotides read TGTGCCAGCAGGGGCTTTGGGGCAGGGGGACAGGTGATTGGAAACACCATATATTTT. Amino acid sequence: CASRGFGAGGQVIGNTIYF.

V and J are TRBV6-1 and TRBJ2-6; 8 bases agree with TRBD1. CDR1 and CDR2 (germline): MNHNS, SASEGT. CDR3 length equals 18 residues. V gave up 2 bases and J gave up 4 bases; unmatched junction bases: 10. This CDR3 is CASSESVRGPKGANVLTF. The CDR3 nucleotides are TGTGCCAGCAGTGAATCAGTCAGGGGGCCCAAGGGGGCCAACGTCCTGACTTTC.

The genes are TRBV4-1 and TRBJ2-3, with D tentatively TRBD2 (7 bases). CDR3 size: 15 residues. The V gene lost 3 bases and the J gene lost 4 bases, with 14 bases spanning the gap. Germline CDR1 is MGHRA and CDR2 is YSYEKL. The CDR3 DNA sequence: TGCGCCAGCAGCCAGGGTGGGGGGGCCGCAGATACGCAGTATTTT. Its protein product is CASSQGGGAADTQYF.

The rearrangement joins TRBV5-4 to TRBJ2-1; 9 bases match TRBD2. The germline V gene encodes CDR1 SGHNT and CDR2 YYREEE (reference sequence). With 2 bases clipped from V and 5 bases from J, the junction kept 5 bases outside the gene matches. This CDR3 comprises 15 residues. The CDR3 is CASSFGGRAHNEQFF. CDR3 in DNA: TGTGCCAGCAGCTTCGGCGGGAGGGCCCACAATGAGCAGTTCTTC.

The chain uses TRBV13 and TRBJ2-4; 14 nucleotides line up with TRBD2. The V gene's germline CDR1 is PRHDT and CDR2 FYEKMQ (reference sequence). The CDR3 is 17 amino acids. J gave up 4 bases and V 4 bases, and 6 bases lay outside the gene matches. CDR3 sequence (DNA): TGTGCCAGCAGCTCGACTAGCGGGAGGGAAAAGAAAAACATTCAGTACTTC. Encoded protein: CASSSTSGREKKNIQYF.

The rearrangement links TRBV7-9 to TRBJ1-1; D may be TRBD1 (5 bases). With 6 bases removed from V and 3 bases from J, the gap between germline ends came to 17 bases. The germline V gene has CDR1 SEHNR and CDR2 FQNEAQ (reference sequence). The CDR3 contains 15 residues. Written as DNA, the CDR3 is TGTGCCAGCAGTCTACTCCGATGGGGCGACACTGAAGCTTTCTTT. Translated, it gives CASSLLRWGDTEAFF.

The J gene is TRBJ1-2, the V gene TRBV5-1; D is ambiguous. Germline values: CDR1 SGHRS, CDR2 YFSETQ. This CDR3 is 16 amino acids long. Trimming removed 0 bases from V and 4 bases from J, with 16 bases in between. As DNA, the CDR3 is TGCGCCAGCAGCTTGGATGGCGGCATATTAGCCTATGGCTACACCTTC. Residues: CASSLDGGILAYGYTF.